The 9 T cell receptor beta chains given below trace back to one sample, sequenced in a study of T cells in Graves' hyperthyroidism and ophthalmopathy. RNA transcripts gave rise to amplified TCR beta CDR3 regions. Initially, a first-round RT-PCR of the TCR CDR3 employed the HTBI primer set. One entry per CDR3 protein results from TCRdb running MiXCR on the multiplex PCR reads. The sample consists of roughly 640,000 distinct CDR3 sequences, roughly a sixth of them appearing once. Source material: blood. The receptors come from a woman between 35 and 50 years old with Graves' ophthalmopathy.

This clonotype showed up just a few times. V and J are TRBV5-1 and TRBJ2-4, with D possibly matching TRBD1 (6 bases). The ends were cut back, 4 bases at V and 5 bases at J, with 10 bases in the middle. The CDR3 is 13 residues long. CDR1 and CDR2 (germline): SGHRS, YFSETQ. The chain's CDR3 is CASSRDTQNIQYF. CDR3 bases: TGCGCCAGCAGCCGGGACACTCAAAACATTCAGTACTTC.

CDR3 region: CASSRGGNSYEQYF. CDR3 DNA: TGCGCCAGCAGCCGGGGAGGGAACTCCTACGAGCAGTACTTC. The chain joins TRBV4-1 to TRBJ2-7; 7 nucleotides line up with TRBD2. CDR1 and CDR2 (germline): MGHRA, YSYEKL. The CDR3 runs to 14 residues. V trimming: 4 bases; J trimming: 0 bases; junction bases outside the gene matches: 3.

The chain couples TRBV12-3 or TRBV12-4 to TRBJ2-1, with TRBD2 identical over 15 bases. This CDR3 contains 18 residues. The ends lost 4 bases at V and 0 bases at J; junction bases unmatched: 4. The chain's CDR3 is CASSWGLAGGLSYNEQFF. The DNA of the CDR3 is TGTGCCAGCAGTTGGGGACTAGCGGGGGGCCTCTCCTACAATGAGCAGTTCTTC.

This clonotype showed up many times. The chain carries TRBV28 and TRBJ2-7; D possibly matches TRBD1 or TRBD2 (5 bases each). The CDR3 covers 15 residues. Trimming removed 5 bases at V and 4 bases at J, with 18 bases between. In germline, CDR1 is MDHEN, CDR2 SYDVKM. This CDR3 reads CASSLPHGAKYEQYF. The CDR3 DNA is TGTGCCAGCAGTCTCCCCCACGGGGCGAAGTACGAGCAGTACTTC.

The chain couples TRBV20-1 to TRBJ1-1; no definite D call. Germline V gene lookup returns CDR1 DFQATT and CDR2 SNEGSKA (reference sequence). This CDR3 is built from 13 residues. V was clipped by 0 bases and J by 4 bases, with 9 bases between them. The CDR3, as DNA: TGCAGTGCTAGAGAAGGCAGCTTCACTGAAGCTTTCTTT. The encoded protein is CSAREGSFTEAFF.

The J gene is TRBJ2-3, the V gene TRBV6-1; D unclear. Between the trimmed V and J ends, which lost 7 bases and 0 bases, there was a span of 11 bases. Looked up from germline, CDR1 is MNHNS and CDR2 is SASEGT. The CDR3 is made up of 14 amino acids. This CDR3 is CASTAESSTDTQYF. The DNA for the CDR3 is TGTGCCAGCACGGCAGAGTCTAGCACAGATACGCAGTATTTT.

This clonotype has a count of ten or more. The rearrangement joins TRBV11-2 to TRBJ2-3; D is perhaps TRBD2 (5 bases). Trimming pared 6 bases from V and 1 base from J, leaving 14 bases between. The CDR3 totals 15 residues. Germline V gene data show CDR1 as SGHAT and CDR2 as FQNNGV. DNA of the CDR3: TGTGCCAGCAGTCTTAGTGCGGGTGGCACAGATACGCAGTATTTT. This codes for CASSLSAGGTDTQYF. Together with reference TRBV11-2 and TRBJ2-3, the CDR3 gives the full variable domain: EAGVAQSPRYKIIEKRQSVAFWCNPISGHATLYWYQQILGQGPKLLIQFQNNGVVDDSQLPKDRFSAERLKGVDSTLKIQPAKLEDSAVYLCASSLSAGGTDTQYFGPGTRLTVL.

This clonotype has more than one count but fewer than ten. The CDR3 DNA sequence: TGTGCCAGCAGCGTAACTAGCGGGGGGGCAATATTCCCAGATACGCAGTATTTT. This codes for CASSVTSGGAIFPDTQYF. The V gene is TRBV9, the J gene TRBJ2-3, with 13 bases that match TRBD2. Germline assignment: CDR1 SGDLS and CDR2 YYNGEE. The CDR3 totals 18 residues. V shed 1 base and J 4 bases; nucleotides not matched to a gene: 9.

This clonotype was detected ten times or more. This chain joins TRBV30 and TRBJ1-3, with 9 bases that match TRBD1. The germline gives CDR1 GTSNPN, CDR2 SVGIG (reference sequence). Germline trimming cut 5 bases from V and 4 bases from J; bases unmatched to any gene: 6. There are 14 residues in the CDR3. This chain's CDR3 is CAWGTGLGGNTIYF. In DNA, the CDR3 is TGTGCCTGGGGGACAGGGCTGGGAGGAAACACCATATATTTT.